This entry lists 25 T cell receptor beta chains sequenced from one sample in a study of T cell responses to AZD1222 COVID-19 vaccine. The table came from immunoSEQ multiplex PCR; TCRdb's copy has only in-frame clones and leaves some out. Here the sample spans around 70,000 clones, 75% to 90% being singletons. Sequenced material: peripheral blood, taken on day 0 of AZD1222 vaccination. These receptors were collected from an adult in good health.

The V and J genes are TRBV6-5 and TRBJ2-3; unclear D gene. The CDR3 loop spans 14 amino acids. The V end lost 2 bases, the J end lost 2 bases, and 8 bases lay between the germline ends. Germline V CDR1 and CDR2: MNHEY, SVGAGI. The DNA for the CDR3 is TGTGCCAGCAGTTACGGGCAGCTCACAGATACGCAGTATTTT. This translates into CASSYGQLTDTQYF.

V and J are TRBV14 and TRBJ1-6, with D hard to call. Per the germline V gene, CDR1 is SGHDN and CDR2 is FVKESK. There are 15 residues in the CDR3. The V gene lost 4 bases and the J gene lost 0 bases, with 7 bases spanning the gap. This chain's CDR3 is CASSLSRSYNSPLHF. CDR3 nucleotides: TGTGCCAGCAGCCTTTCCCGCTCCTATAATTCACCCCTCCACTTT.

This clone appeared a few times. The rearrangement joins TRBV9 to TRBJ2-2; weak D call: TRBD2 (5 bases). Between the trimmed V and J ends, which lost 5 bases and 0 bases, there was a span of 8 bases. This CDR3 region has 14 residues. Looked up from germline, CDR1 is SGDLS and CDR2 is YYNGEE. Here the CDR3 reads CASRGGANTGELFF. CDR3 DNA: TGTGCCAGCAGAGGAGGTGCGAACACCGGGGAGCTGTTTTTT. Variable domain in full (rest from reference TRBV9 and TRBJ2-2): DSGVTQTPKHLITATGQRVTLRCSPRSGDLSVYWYQQSLDQGLQFLIQYYNGEERAKGNILERFSAQQFPDLHSELNLSSLELGDSALYFCASRGGANTGELFFGEGSRLTVL.

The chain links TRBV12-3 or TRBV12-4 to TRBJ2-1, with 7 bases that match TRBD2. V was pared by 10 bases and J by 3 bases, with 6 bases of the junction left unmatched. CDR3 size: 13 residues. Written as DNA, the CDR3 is TGTGCCACCCTTGGGGGGGACTACAATGAGCAGTTCTTC. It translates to CATLGGDYNEQFF.

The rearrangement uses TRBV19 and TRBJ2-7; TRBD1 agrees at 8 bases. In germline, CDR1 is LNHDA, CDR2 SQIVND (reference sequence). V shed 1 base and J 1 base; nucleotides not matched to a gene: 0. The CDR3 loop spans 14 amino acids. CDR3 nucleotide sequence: TGTGCCAGTAGTATAGGACAGGGGTCCTACGAGCAGTACTTC. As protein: CASSIGQGSYEQYF. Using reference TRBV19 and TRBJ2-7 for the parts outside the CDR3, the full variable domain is DGGITQSPKYLFRKEGQNVTLSCEQNLNHDAMYWYRQDPGQGLRLIYYSQIVNDFQKGDIAEGYSVSREKKESFPLTVTSAQKNPTAFYLCASSIGQGSYEQYFGPGTRLTVT.

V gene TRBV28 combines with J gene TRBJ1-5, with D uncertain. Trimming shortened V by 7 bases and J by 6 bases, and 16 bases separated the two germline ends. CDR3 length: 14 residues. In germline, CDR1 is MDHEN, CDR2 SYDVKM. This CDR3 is CASTQRQAVQPQHF. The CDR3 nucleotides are TGTGCCAGCACCCAGAGGCAGGCGGTTCAGCCCCAGCATTTT. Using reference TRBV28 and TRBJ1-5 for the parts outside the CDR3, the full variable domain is DVKVTQSSRYLVKRTGEKVFLECVQDMDHENMFWYRQDPGLGLRLIYFSYDVKMKEKGDIPEGYSVSREKKERFSLILESASTNQTSMYLCASTQRQAVQPQHFGDGTRLSIL.

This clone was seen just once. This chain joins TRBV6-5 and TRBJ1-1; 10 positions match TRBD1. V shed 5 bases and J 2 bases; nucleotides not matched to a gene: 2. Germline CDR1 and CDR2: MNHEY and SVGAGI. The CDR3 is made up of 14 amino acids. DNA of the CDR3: TGTGCCAGCAGTAAGACAGGGGGCAACACTGAAGCTTTCTTT. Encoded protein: CASSKTGGNTEAFF.

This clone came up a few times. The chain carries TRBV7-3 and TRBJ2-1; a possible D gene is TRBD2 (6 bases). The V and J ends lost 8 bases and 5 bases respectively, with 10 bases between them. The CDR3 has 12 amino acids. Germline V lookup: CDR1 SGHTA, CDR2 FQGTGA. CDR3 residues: CASGRLNNEQFF. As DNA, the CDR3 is TGTGCCAGCGGGAGGCTCAACAATGAGCAGTTCTTC. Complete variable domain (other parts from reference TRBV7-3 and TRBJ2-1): GAGVSQTPSNKVTEKGKYVELRCDPISGHTALYWYRQSLGQGPEFLIYFQGTGAADDSGLPNDRFFAVRPEGSVSTLKIQRTERGDSAVYLCASGRLNNEQFFGPGTRLTVL.

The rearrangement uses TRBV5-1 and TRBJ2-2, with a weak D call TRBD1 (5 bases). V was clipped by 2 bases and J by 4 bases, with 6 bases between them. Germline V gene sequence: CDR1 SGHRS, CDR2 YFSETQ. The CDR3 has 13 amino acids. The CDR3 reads CASSFGATGELFF. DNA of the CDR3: TGCGCCAGCAGCTTTGGGGCCACCGGGGAGCTGTTTTTT. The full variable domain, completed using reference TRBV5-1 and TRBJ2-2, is KAGVTQTPRYLIKTRGQQVTLSCSPISGHRSVSWYQQTPGQGLQFLFEYFSETQRNKGNFPGRFSGRQFSNSRSEMNVSTLELGDSALYLCASSFGATGELFFGEGSRLTVL.

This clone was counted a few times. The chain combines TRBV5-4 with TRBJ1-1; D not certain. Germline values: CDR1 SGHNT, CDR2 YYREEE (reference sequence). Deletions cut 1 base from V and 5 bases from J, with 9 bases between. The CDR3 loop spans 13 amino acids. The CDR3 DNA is TGTGCCAGCAGCTTGTTCCACGGGACTGAAGCTTTCTTT. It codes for CASSLFHGTEAFF.

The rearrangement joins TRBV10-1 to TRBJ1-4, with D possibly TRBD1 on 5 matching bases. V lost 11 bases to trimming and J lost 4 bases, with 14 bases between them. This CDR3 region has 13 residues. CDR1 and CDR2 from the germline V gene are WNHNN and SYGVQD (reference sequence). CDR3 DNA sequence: TGCGCCCGACACAGGCTTCATAATGAAAAACTGTTTTTT. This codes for CARHRLHNEKLFF.

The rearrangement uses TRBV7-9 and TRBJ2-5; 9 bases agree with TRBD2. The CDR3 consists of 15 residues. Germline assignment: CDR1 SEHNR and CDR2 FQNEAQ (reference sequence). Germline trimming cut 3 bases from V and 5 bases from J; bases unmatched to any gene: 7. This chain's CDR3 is CASSLSGGRMETQYF. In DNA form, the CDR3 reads TGTGCCAGCAGCTTGAGCGGGGGGCGAATGGAGACCCAGTACTTC.

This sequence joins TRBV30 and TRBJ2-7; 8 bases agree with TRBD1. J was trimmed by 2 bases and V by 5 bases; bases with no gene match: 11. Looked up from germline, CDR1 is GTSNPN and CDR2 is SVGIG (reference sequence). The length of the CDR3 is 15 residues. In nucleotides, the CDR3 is TGTGCCTGGGAGAACGACAGGGGCCGCCCCTACGAGCAGTACTTC. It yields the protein CAWENDRGRPYEQYF.

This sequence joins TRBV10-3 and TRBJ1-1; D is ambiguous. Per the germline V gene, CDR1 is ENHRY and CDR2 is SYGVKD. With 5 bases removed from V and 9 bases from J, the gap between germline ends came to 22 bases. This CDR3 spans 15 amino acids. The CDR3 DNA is TGTGCCATCAGTCTTACAGACCTCAAGATCGGAAAAGCTTTCTTT. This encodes CAISLTDLKIGKAFF.

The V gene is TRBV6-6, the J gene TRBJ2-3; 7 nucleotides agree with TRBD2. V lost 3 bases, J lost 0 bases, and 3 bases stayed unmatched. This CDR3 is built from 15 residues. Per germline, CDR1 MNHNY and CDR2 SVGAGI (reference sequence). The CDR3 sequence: CASSYQRGSTDTQYF. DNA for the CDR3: TGTGCCAGCAGTTATCAGCGGGGAAGCACAGATACGCAGTATTTT.

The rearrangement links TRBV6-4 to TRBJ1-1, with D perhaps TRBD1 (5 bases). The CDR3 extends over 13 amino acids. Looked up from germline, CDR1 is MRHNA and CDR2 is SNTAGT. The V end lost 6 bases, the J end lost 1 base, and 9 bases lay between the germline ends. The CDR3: CASRADRNTEAFF. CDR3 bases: TGTGCCAGCAGAGCCGACAGGAACACTGAAGCTTTCTTT.

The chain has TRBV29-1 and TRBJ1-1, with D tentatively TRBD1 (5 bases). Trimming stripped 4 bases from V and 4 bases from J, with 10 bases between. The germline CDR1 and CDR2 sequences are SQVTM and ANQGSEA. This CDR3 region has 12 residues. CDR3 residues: CSVAGTSTEAFF. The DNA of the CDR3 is TGCAGCGTTGCCGGGACGAGCACTGAAGCTTTCTTT.

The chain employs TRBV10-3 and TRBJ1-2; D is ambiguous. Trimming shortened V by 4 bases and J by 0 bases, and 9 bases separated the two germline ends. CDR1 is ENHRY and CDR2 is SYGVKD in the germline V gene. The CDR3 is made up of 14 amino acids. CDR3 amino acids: CAISGTEANYGYTF. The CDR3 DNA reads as TGTGCCATCAGTGGAACAGAAGCTAACTATGGCTACACCTTC.

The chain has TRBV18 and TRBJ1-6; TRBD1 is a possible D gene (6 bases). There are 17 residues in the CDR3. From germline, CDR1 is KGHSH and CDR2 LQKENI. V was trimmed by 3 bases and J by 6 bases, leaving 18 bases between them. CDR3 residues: CASSPISPGATNSPLHF. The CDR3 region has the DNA TGTGCCAGCTCACCGATTAGCCCGGGGGCGACTAATTCACCCCTCCACTTT.

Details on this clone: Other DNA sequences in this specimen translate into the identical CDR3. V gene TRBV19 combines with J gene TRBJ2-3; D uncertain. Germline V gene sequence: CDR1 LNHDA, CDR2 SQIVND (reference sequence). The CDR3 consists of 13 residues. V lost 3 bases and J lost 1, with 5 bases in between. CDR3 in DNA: TGTGCCAGTAGTATGTCCGGCACAGATACGCAGTATTTT. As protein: CASSMSGTDTQYF.

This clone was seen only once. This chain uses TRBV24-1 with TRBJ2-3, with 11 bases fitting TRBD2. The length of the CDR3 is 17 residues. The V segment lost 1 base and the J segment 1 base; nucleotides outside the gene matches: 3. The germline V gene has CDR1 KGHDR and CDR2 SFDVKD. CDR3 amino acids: CATSDFLSGRGTDTQYF. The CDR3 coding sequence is TGTGCCACCAGTGATTTTCTTAGCGGGAGGGGCACAGATACGCAGTATTTT.

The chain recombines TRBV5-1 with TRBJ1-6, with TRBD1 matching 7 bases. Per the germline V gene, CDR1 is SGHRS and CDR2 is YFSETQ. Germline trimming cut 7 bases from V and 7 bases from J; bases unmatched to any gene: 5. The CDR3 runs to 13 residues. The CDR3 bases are TGCGCCAGCTTCCGGGACAGCAATTCACCCCTCCACTTT. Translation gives CASFRDSNSPLHF.

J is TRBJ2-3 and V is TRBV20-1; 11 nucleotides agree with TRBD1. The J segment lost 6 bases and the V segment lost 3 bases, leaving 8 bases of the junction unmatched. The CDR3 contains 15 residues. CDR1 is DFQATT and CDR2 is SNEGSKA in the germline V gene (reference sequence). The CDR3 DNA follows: TGCAGTGCTAGTATCGGGACAGGGGGTTCCGATACGCAGTATTTT. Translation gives CSASIGTGGSDTQYF.

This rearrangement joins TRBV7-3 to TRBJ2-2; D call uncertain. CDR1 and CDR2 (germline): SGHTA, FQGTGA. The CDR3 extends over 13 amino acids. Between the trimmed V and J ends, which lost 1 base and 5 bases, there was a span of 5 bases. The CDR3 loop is CASSLRGTGELFF. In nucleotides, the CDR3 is TGTGCCAGCAGCTTAAGAGGAACCGGGGAGCTGTTTTTT.

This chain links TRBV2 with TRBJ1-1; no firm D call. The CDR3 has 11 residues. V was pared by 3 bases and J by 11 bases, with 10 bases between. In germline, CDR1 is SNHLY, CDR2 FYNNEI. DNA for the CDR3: TGTGCCAGCAGTGACAACCGGCCGGCTTTCTTT. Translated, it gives CASSDNRPAFF.